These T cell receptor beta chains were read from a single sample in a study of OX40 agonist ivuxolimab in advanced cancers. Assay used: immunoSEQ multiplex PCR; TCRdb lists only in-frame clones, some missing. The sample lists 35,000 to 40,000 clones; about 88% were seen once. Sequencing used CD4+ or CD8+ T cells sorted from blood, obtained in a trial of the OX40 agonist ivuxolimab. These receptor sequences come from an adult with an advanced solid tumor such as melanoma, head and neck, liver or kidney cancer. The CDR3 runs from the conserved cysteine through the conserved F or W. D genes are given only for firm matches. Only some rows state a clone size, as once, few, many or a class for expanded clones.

cdr3_aa: CASSLSLRRGNEQFF; cdr3_nt: TGCGCCAGCAGCTTGAGTCTCCGGAGGGGCAATGAGCAGTTCTTC; v_call: TRBV5-1; clone_size: .; d_call: .; j_call: TRBJ2-1
cdr3_aa: CAWSVRGLSYEQYF; cdr3_nt: TGTGCCTGGAGTGTGAGGGGACTCTCCTACGAGCAGTACTTC; v_call: TRBV30; clone_size: .; d_call: .; j_call: TRBJ2-7
cdr3_aa: CASSEYRGTFYNEQFF; cdr3_nt: TGTGCCAGCAGTGAATATAGGGGGACCTTCTACAATGAGCAGTTCTTC; v_call: TRBV25-1; clone_size: .; d_call: .; j_call: TRBJ2-1
cdr3_aa: CSARLEYTQYF; cdr3_nt: TGCAGTGCTAGGTTAGAGTATACGCAGTATTTT; v_call: TRBV20-1; clone_size: .; d_call: .; j_call: TRBJ2-3
cdr3_aa: CASSLGTGGLGYTF; cdr3_nt: TGTGCCAGCAGTTTAGGGACAGGGGGTCTTGGCTACACCTTC; v_call: TRBV27; clone_size: .; d_call: TRBD1; j_call: TRBJ1-2
cdr3_aa: CASSIPSSGNTIYF; cdr3_nt: TGTGCCAGTAGTATTCCCAGCTCTGGAAACACCATATATTTT; v_call: TRBV19; clone_size: .; d_call: .; j_call: TRBJ1-3
cdr3_aa: CASAAGDRYGYTF; cdr3_nt: TGTGCCAGCGCAGCAGGGGACCGCTATGGCTACACCTTC; v_call: TRBV19; clone_size: few; d_call: .; j_call: TRBJ1-2
cdr3_aa: CASSLQPLNGEQFF; cdr3_nt: TGTGCCAGCAGCTTACAACCCCTTAATGGTGAGCAGTTCTTC; v_call: TRBV7-2; clone_size: .; d_call: .; j_call: TRBJ2-1
cdr3_aa: CASSQGGPLAGRYYEQYF; cdr3_nt: TGTGCCAGCAGCCAAGGCGGTCCCCTAGCGGGGCGATACTACGAGCAGTACTTC; v_call: TRBV4-2; clone_size: once; d_call: TRBD2; j_call: TRBJ2-7
cdr3_aa: CASSRERGVYGEQFF; cdr3_nt: TGTGCCAGCAGCAGGGAACGGGGGGTTTATGGTGAGCAGTTCTTC; v_call: TRBV6-6; clone_size: .; d_call: TRBD2; j_call: TRBJ2-1
cdr3_aa: CASSYWTSGGRSYNEQFF; cdr3_nt: TGTGCCAGCAGCTACTGGACTAGCGGGGGCAGGTCCTACAATGAGCAGTTCTTC; v_call: TRBV7-9; clone_size: .; d_call: TRBD2; j_call: TRBJ2-1
cdr3_aa: CASSEVAGYNEQFF; cdr3_nt: TGTGCCAGCAGTGAGGTAGCGGGGTACAATGAGCAGTTCTTC; v_call: TRBV6-1; clone_size: .; d_call: TRBD2; j_call: TRBJ2-1
cdr3_aa: CASSSTGGNQPQHF; cdr3_nt: TGTGCCAGCAGCTCAACAGGTGGCAATCAGCCCCAGCATTTT; v_call: TRBV5-8; clone_size: .; d_call: .; j_call: TRBJ1-5
cdr3_aa: CASSQRIEVTSGNTIYF; cdr3_nt: TGCGCCAGCAGCCAAAGAATAGAGGTTACCTCTGGAAACACCATATATTTT; v_call: TRBV4-1; clone_size: .; d_call: .; j_call: TRBJ1-3
cdr3_aa: CASSLLTSGNTIYF; cdr3_nt: TGTGCCAGCAGCCTTCTGACCTCTGGAAACACCATATATTTT; v_call: TRBV14; clone_size: .; d_call: .; j_call: TRBJ1-3
cdr3_aa: CASSPGSSYEQYF; cdr3_nt: TGTGCCAGCTCACCGGGAAGCTCCTACGAGCAGTACTTC; v_call: TRBV18; clone_size: .; d_call: .; j_call: TRBJ2-7
cdr3_aa: CASTGLSVDTQYF; cdr3_nt: TGCGCCAGTACGGGACTCTCAGTAGATACGCAGTATTTT; v_call: TRBV5-1; clone_size: .; d_call: .; j_call: TRBJ2-3
cdr3_aa: CASSGGDSPLHF; cdr3_nt: TGTGCCAGCAGCGGGGGGGATTCACCCCTCCACTTT; v_call: TRBV9; clone_size: .; d_call: .; j_call: TRBJ1-6
cdr3_aa: CASSRDPEDTIYF; cdr3_nt: TGTGCCAGCAGCCGGGACCCGGAGGACACCATATATTTT; v_call: TRBV7-9; clone_size: .; d_call: .; j_call: TRBJ1-3
cdr3_aa: CAWSEDYIGEGSEKLFF; cdr3_nt: TGTGCCTGGAGTGAGGACTATATCGGAGAGGGTTCCGAAAAACTGTTTTTT; v_call: TRBV30; clone_size: .; d_call: .; j_call: TRBJ1-4
cdr3_aa: CASSSPDRGRYNEQFF; cdr3_nt: TGTGCCAGTAGCTCTCCGGACAGGGGGAGATACAATGAGCAGTTCTTC; v_call: TRBV19; clone_size: few; d_call: TRBD1; j_call: TRBJ2-1
cdr3_aa: CASREGLAPYNEQFF; cdr3_nt: TGTGCCAGCAGAGAGGGACTAGCCCCCTACAATGAGCAGTTCTTC; v_call: TRBV2; clone_size: once; d_call: TRBD2; j_call: TRBJ2-1
cdr3_aa: CASSSAETQYF; cdr3_nt: TGTGCCAGCAGCTCCGCGGAGACCCAGTACTTC; v_call: TRBV7-9; clone_size: .; d_call: .; j_call: TRBJ2-5
cdr3_aa: CASSSSNYGYTF; cdr3_nt: TGTGCCAGCAGCTCCTCCAACTATGGCTACACCTTC; v_call: TRBV7-9; clone_size: few; d_call: .; j_call: TRBJ1-2
cdr3_aa: CASSSQGGPNSPLHF; cdr3_nt: TGTGCCAGCAGTTCCCAAGGGGGGCCTAATTCACCCCTCCACTTT; v_call: TRBV6-6; clone_size: .; d_call: .; j_call: TRBJ1-6
cdr3_aa: CASSFRDRGIYEQYF; cdr3_nt: TGTGCCAGCAGCTTCCGGGACAGGGGGATCTACGAGCAGTACTTC; v_call: TRBV7-8; clone_size: .; d_call: TRBD1; j_call: TRBJ2-7
cdr3_aa: CASRGGRAGVRTEAFF; cdr3_nt: TGTGCCAGCAGGGGGGGTCGGGCAGGGGTTAGGACTGAAGCTTTCTTT; v_call: TRBV27; clone_size: .; d_call: .; j_call: TRBJ1-1
cdr3_aa: CASSRDPAGGNTIYF; cdr3_nt: TGCGCCAGCAGCCGGGATCCTGCGGGGGGAAACACCATATATTTT; v_call: TRBV4-1; clone_size: .; d_call: .; j_call: TRBJ1-3
cdr3_aa: CASSLVASGGDTQYF; cdr3_nt: TGTGCCAGCAGCTTAGTTGCTAGCGGGGGGGATACGCAGTATTTT; v_call: TRBV7-2; clone_size: .; d_call: TRBD2; j_call: TRBJ2-3
cdr3_aa: CSATKGWDTEAFF; cdr3_nt: TGCAGCGCTACAAAGGGGTGGGACACTGAAGCTTTCTTT; v_call: TRBV29-1; clone_size: .; d_call: .; j_call: TRBJ1-1
cdr3_aa: CASSARGNSYNEQFF; cdr3_nt: TGTGCCAGCAGCGCCCGAGGGAACTCCTACAATGAGCAGTTCTTC; v_call: TRBV9; clone_size: .; d_call: .; j_call: TRBJ2-1
cdr3_aa: CSVGTDANTGELFF; cdr3_nt: TGCAGCGTTGGGACAGATGCGAACACCGGGGAGCTGTTTTTT; v_call: TRBV29-1; clone_size: .; d_call: .; j_call: TRBJ2-2
cdr3_aa: CASSIRGRVRVDTQYF; cdr3_nt: TGTGCCAGTAGTATCAGGGGGCGCGTGAGAGTAGATACGCAGTATTTT; v_call: TRBV19; clone_size: few; d_call: TRBD1; j_call: TRBJ2-3
cdr3_aa: CASSGDRGVSGANVLTF; cdr3_nt: TGTGCCAGCAGCGGCGACAGGGGGGTCTCTGGGGCCAACGTCCTGACTTTC; v_call: TRBV5-4; clone_size: .; d_call: TRBD1; j_call: TRBJ2-6
cdr3_aa: CASENVYNEQFF; cdr3_nt: TGTGCCAGCGAGAACGTCTACAATGAGCAGTTCTTC; v_call: TRBV2; clone_size: .; d_call: .; j_call: TRBJ2-1
cdr3_aa: CASSLGTGTGELFF; cdr3_nt: TGCGCCAGCAGCCTAGGGACAGGGACCGGGGAGCTGTTTTTT; v_call: TRBV5-1; clone_size: .; d_call: TRBD1; j_call: TRBJ2-2
cdr3_aa: CASSQGQGWGSPLHF; cdr3_nt: TGCGCCAGCAGCCAAGGACAGGGATGGGGTTCACCCCTCCACTTT; v_call: TRBV5-8; clone_size: .; d_call: TRBD1; j_call: TRBJ1-6
cdr3_aa: CASSLEWGADTEAFF; cdr3_nt: TGCGCCAGCAGCTTGGAGTGGGGGGCGGACACTGAAGCTTTCTTT; v_call: TRBV5-1; clone_size: .; d_call: .; j_call: TRBJ1-1
cdr3_aa: CSVGDTGYGYTF; cdr3_nt: TGCAGCGTTGGCGATACGGGCTATGGCTACACCTTC; v_call: TRBV29-1; clone_size: .; d_call: .; j_call: TRBJ1-2
cdr3_aa: CASSLVYTGHPNTEAFF; cdr3_nt: TGTGCCAGCAGCTTAGTTTACACGGGGCACCCGAACACTGAAGCTTTCTTT; v_call: TRBV7-9; clone_size: .; d_call: .; j_call: TRBJ1-1
cdr3_aa: CASSPLVGYEKLFF; cdr3_nt: TGCGCCAGCAGCCCCCTTGTAGGCTATGAAAAACTGTTTTTT; v_call: TRBV5-1; clone_size: .; d_call: .; j_call: TRBJ1-4
cdr3_aa: CASSQERGSYEQYF; cdr3_nt: TGCGCCAGCAGCCAAGAACGGGGTTCCTACGAGCAGTACTTC; v_call: TRBV4-1; clone_size: .; d_call: .; j_call: TRBJ2-7
cdr3_aa: CASRTSGASTGELFF; cdr3_nt: TGTGCCAGCAGGACTAGCGGGGCCAGCACCGGGGAGCTGTTTTTT; v_call: TRBV2; clone_size: .; d_call: TRBD2; j_call: TRBJ2-2
cdr3_aa: CATPRPQGDSGNTIYF; cdr3_nt: TGTGCCACGCCGAGGCCTCAGGGGGACTCTGGAAACACCATATATTTT; v_call: TRBV15; clone_size: .; d_call: TRBD1; j_call: TRBJ1-3
cdr3_aa: CASSSLPGDSGTTIYF; cdr3_nt: TGTGCCAGCAGCTCCTTGCCGGGGGACTCTGGAACCACCATATATTTT; v_call: TRBV5-6; clone_size: .; d_call: .; j_call: TRBJ1-3
cdr3_aa: CASSSGRGTDTQYF; cdr3_nt: TGTGCCAGCAGCTCAGGGCGGGGTACAGATACGCAGTATTTT; v_call: TRBV7-3; clone_size: .; d_call: .; j_call: TRBJ2-3
cdr3_aa: CASSYRGRMTEAFF; cdr3_nt: TGTGCCAGCAGTTATAGGGGGCGAATGACTGAAGCTTTCTTT; v_call: TRBV27; clone_size: .; d_call: TRBD1; j_call: TRBJ1-1
cdr3_aa: CAISRTETGNTIYF; cdr3_nt: TGTGCCATCAGCAGGACCGAAACTGGAAACACCATATATTTT; v_call: TRBV10-3; clone_size: .; d_call: .; j_call: TRBJ1-3
cdr3_aa: CASSEISLDEQYF; cdr3_nt: TGTGCCAGCAGTGAAATCTCGTTGGACGAGCAGTACTTC; v_call: TRBV6-1; clone_size: .; d_call: .; j_call: TRBJ2-7
cdr3_aa: CASSVGLGGGYEQYF; cdr3_nt: TGTGCCAGCAGCGTCGGGTTGGGGGGTGGGTACGAGCAGTACTTC; v_call: TRBV7-9; clone_size: .; d_call: .; j_call: TRBJ2-7
cdr3_aa: CATSRGSAKEQFF; cdr3_nt: TGTGCCACCAGCAGAGGATCGGCTAAAGAGCAGTTCTTC; v_call: TRBV15; clone_size: once; d_call: .; j_call: TRBJ2-1
cdr3_aa: CAIRKGTGGAGELFF; cdr3_nt: TGTGCCATCAGGAAGGGGACAGGGGGAGCCGGGGAGCTGTTTTTT; v_call: TRBV10-3; clone_size: once; d_call: TRBD1; j_call: TRBJ2-2
cdr3_aa: CASSPPGTGVLLEAFF; cdr3_nt: TGTGCCAGCTCACCACCCGGGACAGGGGTACTTCTTGAAGCTTTCTTT; v_call: TRBV18; clone_size: .; d_call: TRBD1; j_call: TRBJ1-1
cdr3_aa: CASRYVGGGFSYEQYF; cdr3_nt: TGCGCCAGCAGGTACGTCGGCGGGGGGTTTTCCTACGAGCAGTACTTC; v_call: TRBV5-1; clone_size: .; d_call: TRBD2; j_call: TRBJ2-7
cdr3_aa: CASSPPGGGTGETQYF; cdr3_nt: TGTGCCAGCTCACCACCGGGGGGCGGAACCGGGGAGACCCAGTACTTC; v_call: TRBV18; clone_size: .; d_call: .; j_call: TRBJ2-5
cdr3_aa: CATSSAYGYTF; cdr3_nt: TGTGCCACCAGCAGCGCGTATGGCTACACCTTC; v_call: TRBV15; clone_size: .; d_call: .; j_call: TRBJ1-2
cdr3_aa: CASSLSGVMNTEAFF; cdr3_nt: TGTGCCAGCAGCTTGTCGGGGGTTATGAACACTGAAGCTTTCTTT; v_call: TRBV4-2; clone_size: .; d_call: .; j_call: TRBJ1-1
cdr3_aa: CASSLGTTYGYTF; cdr3_nt: TGTGCCAGCTCCCTCGGGACAACTTATGGCTACACCTTC; v_call: TRBV18; clone_size: .; d_call: .; j_call: TRBJ1-2
cdr3_aa: CASSRGTGATGELFF; cdr3_nt: TGCGCCAGCAGCCGAGGGACAGGGGCGACCGGGGAGCTGTTTTTT; v_call: TRBV5-1; clone_size: .; d_call: TRBD1; j_call: TRBJ2-2
cdr3_aa: CASSDTGGTTEAFF; cdr3_nt: TGCGCCAGCAGCGACACAGGGGGTACCACTGAAGCTTTCTTT; v_call: TRBV5-1; clone_size: .; d_call: TRBD1; j_call: TRBJ1-1